This T cell receptor beta chain was documented in a study of shared clonotypes between healthy human individuals. Study outcomes and limitations: Blood was the sole source, and tissue repertoires probably differ. Several donors shared roughly 5% of their naive CD4 clonotypes. Measured sharing among donors was expected to vary with sequencing depth.

The deep-level immunoSEQ assay was used. This table comes from immunoSEQ multiplex PCR, and its TCRdb copy is limited to in-frame clones, with some not included. The sample lists roughly 1.5 million clones, about 98% occurring once. Comment on this clone: The target antigen is unknown.

Germline values: CDR1 MNHEY, CDR2 SVGAGI. There are 13 residues in the CDR3. Trimming removed 5 bases at V and 2 bases at J, with 9 bases between. This receptor was taken from a man aged 25 to 40 in good health. V and J are TRBV6-5 and TRBJ1-2; D not certain. Input material: naive CD4+ T cells sorted from blood. Subset specified: CD45RA+ positively selected. The CDR3 DNA follows: TGTGCCAGCAGTGCCCGGGAAAACTATGGCTACACCTTC. Translated: CASSARENYGYTF.